This T cell receptor beta chain was found in a study of shared clonotypes between healthy human individuals. Terminally differentiated effector memory CD45RA+ cells were excluded by CCR7 positive selection of CD45RO-negative cells. This clone has a handful of counts. The germline gives CDR1 LNHDA, CDR2 SQIVND (reference sequence). V lost 4 bases, J lost 2 bases, and 9 bases lay in between. CDR3 size: 13 residues. Sequencing was performed with immunoSEQ multiplex PCR; in TCRdb, only in-frame clones are kept and a portion is missing. The table includes roughly 1,800,000 clones, less than 95% detected once.

Sequenced sample: naive CD8+ T cells sorted from blood. The V call is TRBV19, the J call TRBJ2-7; unclear D gene. This clonotype was obtained from a man younger than 35 in good health. The CDR3 is CASSTSITYEQYF. CDR3 DNA sequence: TGTGCCAGTAGTACCTCTATTACCTACGAGCAGTACTTC.